These 30 T cell receptor beta chains originate from one sample sequenced in a study of T cells in women clearing cervical HPV infection. Assay: immunoSEQ multiplex PCR; the TCRdb copy retains only in-frame clones and omits some. Recorded for this sample: tens of thousands of clones. Material: blood buffy coat. All receptors derive from a woman between 18 and 70 years old with a cervical HPV16 infection that either progressed to CIN3+ or cleared (not recorded which).

With regard to this clone: The sequence runs out 3 residues before the end of the CDR3; the remainder is reconstructed from the germline J gene. This sequence joins TRBV2 and TRBJ1-3; D is unclear. CDR3 length equals 14 residues. Germline V lookup: CDR1 SNHLY, CDR2 FYNNEI. Trimming took 2 bases from V and 1 from J, leaving 6 bases between them. The sequenced part of the CDR3 DNA is TGTGCCAGCAGTGAACACTCATCTGGAAACACC. This translates into CASSEHSSGNT. Given in full, the CDR3 is CASSEHSSGNTIYF.

Regarding this clone: The CDR3 end falls 3 residues outside the read, so it is completed with the germline J gene. The rearrangement links TRBV20-1 to TRBJ1-3, with D possibly matching TRBD1 (5 bases). The CDR3 spans 15 residues. V gave up 2 bases and J gave up 0 bases, with 11 bases separating them. Germline-derived CDR1 and CDR2 are DFQATT and SNEGSKA (reference sequence). The CDR3 sequence is CSARPSQGSGNTIYF. Incomplete CDR3 DNA: TGCAGTGCTAGACCGAGTCAGGGCTCTGGAAACACC.

As concerns this clone: Read coverage stops 3 residues before the CDR3 terminus; the germline J gene supplies the remainder. This sequence joins TRBV5-4 and TRBJ1-1; D ambiguous. The V gene's germline CDR1 is SGHNT and CDR2 YYREEE (reference sequence). Trimming removed 1 base at V and 7 bases at J, with 11 bases between. This CDR3 comprises 13 residues. The CDR3 DNA, read in part, is TGTGCCAGCAGCTTGAGGGTCTTTGATGAA. This translates into CASSLRVFDE. The CDR3 in full is CASSLRVFDEAFF. Full variable domain (rest looked up from reference TRBV5-4 and TRBJ1-1): ETGVTQSPTHLIKTRGQQVTLRCSSQSGHNTVSWYQQALGQGPQFIFQYYREEENGRGNFPPRFSGLQFPNYSSELNVNALELDDSALYLCASSLRVFDEAFFGQGTRLTVV.

The CDR3 bases that were read are TGTGCCTGGAGCTCTATGATGACAGGCTATGGC. Protein product: CAWSSMMTGYG. The CDR3, in full, reads CAWSSMMTGYGYTF. This chain links TRBV30 with TRBJ1-2; possibly TRBD1 for D (6 bases). The sequenced fragment ends 3 residues before the CDR3 boundary, so the rest is inferred from the germline J gene. The length of the CDR3 is 14 residues. The V end lost 3 bases, the J end lost 4 bases, and 15 bases lay between the germline ends. Germline loops: CDR1 GTSNPN, CDR2 SVGIG (reference sequence).

As for this clone: The CDR3 end is not reached by the read, which stops 3 residues before it; the germline J gene fills it in. The chain is built from TRBV20-1 and TRBJ2-1; 11 bases fit TRBD2. CDR3 length equals 14 residues. After removal of 6 bases from V and 4 bases from J, the junction contained 5 bases not matched to a gene. CDR1 is DFQATT and CDR2 is SNEGSKA in the germline V gene (reference sequence). The CDR3 sequence is CSAGLAGGYNEQFF. The DNA read from the CDR3 is TGCAGTGCGGGGCTAGCGGGGGGATACAATGAG.

This clone is medium-sized by frequency. The CDR3 end lies 3 residues beyond the end of the read and is filled in from the germline J gene. The chain has TRBV7-2 and TRBJ2-5; 10 bases match TRBD2. V gave up 3 bases and J gave up 5 bases; unmatched junction bases: 6. The CDR3 is made up of 15 amino acids. CDR1 and CDR2 (germline): SGHTA, FQGNSA. CDR3 bases read: TGTGCCAGCAGCTTCCAGCGGGGGGGCGGGGAGACC. Translation gives CASSFQRGGGET. The CDR3, in full, reads CASSFQRGGGETQYF. The full variable domain, its missing parts supplied by reference TRBV7-2 and TRBJ2-5, is GAGVSQSPSNKVTEKGKDVELRCDPISGHTALYWYRQSLGQGLEFLIYFQGNSAPDKSGLPSDRFSAERTGGSVSTLTIQRTQQEDSAVYLCASSFQRGGGETQYFGPGTRLLVL.

On this clone: Read data end 3 residues before the CDR3 end; the end is taken from the germline J gene. V gene TRBV13 combines with J gene TRBJ2-6, with 9 bases matching TRBD1. The V gene end was trimmed by 5 bases and the J gene end by 4 bases; junction bases not matched to a gene: 15. The CDR3 spans 19 residues. Germline loops: CDR1 PRHDT, CDR2 FYEKMQ (reference sequence). The CDR3 spells CASSREGRTGEAGANVLTF. The part of the CDR3 DNA that was read is TGTGCCAGCAGCAGAGAGGGCCGGACAGGGGAGGCCGGGGCCAACGTC.

The part of the CDR3 DNA that was read is TGTGCCAGTAGCCGGGACAGAACAGATACG. Amino acid sequence: CASSRDRTDT. In full, the CDR3 is CASSRDRTDTQYF. This rearrangement joins TRBV19 to TRBJ2-3; TRBD1 matches at 7 bases. Read data end 3 residues before the CDR3 end; the end is taken from the germline J gene. From germline, CDR1 is LNHDA and CDR2 SQIVND (reference sequence). The CDR3 consists of 13 residues. V lost 6 bases and J lost 3; bases outside the gene matches: 3.

A note on this clone: A junction end diverges from the germline sequence, so it may reflect a read error. The CDR3 end lies 3 residues beyond the end of the read and is filled in from the germline J gene. The genes are TRBV4-2 and TRBJ2-7; unclear D gene. The CDR3 spans 14 residues. Germline values: CDR1 LGHNA, CDR2 YNFKEQ. The sequenced part of the CDR3 DNA is TGCGCCAGCAGCCAAGGCCCCACTACCTACGAG. Residues: CASSQGPTTYE. From start to end, the CDR3 is CASSQGPTTYEQYF.

Points on this clone: The read ends 3 residues before the CDR3 terminus; that terminus is restored from the germline J gene. The chain carries TRBV6-2 or TRBV6-3 and TRBJ1-5, with 8 bases identical to TRBD1. The CDR3 runs 14 residues. The V segment lost 4 bases and the J segment 6 bases; nucleotides outside the gene matches: 5. Germline V gene data show CDR1 as MNHEY and CDR2 as SVGEGT. The sequenced part of the CDR3 DNA is TGTGCCAGCAGTTCAGGGGGCCGTGTTCAGCCC. Amino acids: CASSSGGRVQP. The complete CDR3 sequence is CASSSGGRVQPQHF.

Note on this clone: With the read ending 3 residues before the CDR3 end, the germline J gene is used to fill in that end. The chain employs TRBV11-3 and TRBJ2-1; no firm D call. CDR3 length: 12 amino acids. Germline CDR1 reads SGHNT; CDR2 reads YENEEA. The germline V and J ends were trimmed by 2 bases and 8 bases, with 7 bases remaining between them. CDR3 DNA, as far as it was read: TGTGCCAGCAGCTTACCCCGTGATGAG. As protein: CASSLPRDE. The whole CDR3 sequence reads CASSLPRDEQFF.

Note on this clone: The missing CDR3 end, 3 residues past where the read stops, is filled in from the germline J gene. V gene TRBV18 combines with J gene TRBJ1-1; possibly TRBD1 for D (6 bases). The CDR3 consists of 14 residues. Germline V gene lookup returns CDR1 KGHSH and CDR2 LQKENI. V lost 9 bases, J lost 3 bases, and 17 bases lay in between. The CDR3 spells CASSAGAGDTEAFF. CDR3 DNA (partial): TGTGCCAGTTCCGCGGGGGCCGGGGACACTGAA.

To note about this clone: Read sequence stops 3 residues before the CDR3 end, and the germline J gene provides the missing end. The V call is TRBV27, the J call TRBJ2-1; 7 bases are shared with TRBD1. The CDR3 spans 15 residues. The V gene end was trimmed by 5 bases and the J gene end by 4 bases; junction bases not matched to a gene: 8. Germline CDR1 reads MNHEY; CDR2 reads SMNVEV (reference sequence). The sequenced part of the CDR3 DNA is TGTGCCAGCAGTCCGTCAGGGGGAGCGTACAATGAG. Its translation: CASSPSGGAYNE. The whole CDR3 protein is CASSPSGGAYNEQFF.

As to this clone: The read gets to within 3 residues of the CDR3 end, and the germline J gene fills in the rest. This rearrangement joins TRBV29-1 to TRBJ1-1, with D hard to call. This CDR3 has 12 residues. Trimming shortened V by 4 bases and J by 4 bases, and 10 bases separated the two germline ends. CDR1 and CDR2 from the germline V gene are SQVTM and ANQGSEA. The DNA read from the CDR3 is TGCAGCGTTGTAGGGTCGGTCACTGAA. Translating it yields CSVVGSVTE. In full, the CDR3 is CSVVGSVTEAFF.

Details on this clone: The read stops 3 residues short of the end of the CDR3; the missing end is completed from the germline J gene. This chain links TRBV7-2 with TRBJ1-2; TRBD1 matches 7 bases. V lost 6 bases, J lost 5 bases, and 6 bases stayed unmatched. There are 13 residues in the CDR3. Per germline, CDR1 SGHTA and CDR2 FQGNSA. The CDR3 bases that were read are TGTGCCAGCAGTCGGGACAGCTATTATGGC. Encoded protein: CASSRDSYYG. The whole CDR3 sequence reads CASSRDSYYGYTF.

As for this clone: The read ends 3 residues before the CDR3 terminus; that terminus is restored from the germline J gene. This chain joins TRBV20-1 and TRBJ2-5, with 7 bases identical to TRBD2. J gave up 7 bases and V 1 base, and 0 bases lay outside the gene matches. Per the germline V gene, CDR1 is DFQATT and CDR2 is SNEGSKA (reference sequence). CDR3 length equals 11 residues. Here the CDR3 reads CSARGGGTQYF. The CDR3 DNA, read in part, is TGCAGTGCTAGAGGGGGGGGGACC.

Comment on this clone: The read ends 3 residues before the CDR3 terminus; that terminus is restored from the germline J gene. This chain joins TRBV9 and TRBJ2-7; 8 nucleotides align to TRBD1. V lost 0 bases and J lost 0; bases outside the gene matches: 2. The CDR3 spans 15 residues. CDR1 and CDR2 (germline): SGDLS, YYNGEE. CDR3 DNA, as far as it was read: TGTGCCAGCAGCGTAGGGACAGGGACCTCCTACGAG. This codes for CASSVGTGTSYE. The entire CDR3 sequence reads CASSVGTGTSYEQYF.

The CDR3 reads CASSDRQGERAFF. The covered CDR3 bases are TGCGCCAGCAGTGATCGCCAGGGGGAACGG. The genes are TRBV10-1 and TRBJ1-1, with TRBD1 matching 7 bases. The read halts 3 residues ahead of the CDR3 end, with the missing end drawn from the germline J gene. In germline, CDR1 is WNHNN, CDR2 SYGVQD (reference sequence). The CDR3 extends over 13 amino acids.

Note on this clone: The missing CDR3 end, 3 residues past where the read stops, is filled in from the germline J gene. This chain links TRBV5-1 with TRBJ2-1; 7 nucleotides line up with TRBD1. With V trimmed by 3 bases and J by 3 bases, 6 bases remained unmatched. The CDR3 extends over 15 amino acids. Germline V lookup: CDR1 SGHRS, CDR2 YFSETQ. The sequenced part of the CDR3 DNA is TGCGCCAGCAGCTCACAGGGGTCCGACTACAATGAG. Protein product: CASSSQGSDYNE. The full CDR3 reads CASSSQGSDYNEQFF.

Points on this clone: Coverage ceases 3 residues before the CDR3 finishes, and the germline J gene fills in the end. V and J are TRBV5-1 and TRBJ2-1, with 8 bases aligning to TRBD2. Germline CDR1 SGHRS, CDR2 YFSETQ. CDR3 length: 18 residues. Unmatched junction bases numbered 10, after V lost 0 bases and J lost 2 bases. The sequenced CDR3 bases are TGCGCCAGCAGCTTGGCGCTCGCTAGCGGGCAGACCTACAATGAG. Protein: CASSLALASGQTYNE. The whole CDR3 region reads CASSLALASGQTYNEQFF.

Concerning this clone itself: Read sequence stops 3 residues before the CDR3 end, and the germline J gene provides the missing end. The chain couples TRBV2 to TRBJ1-5; 7 bases match TRBD1. The V segment lost 4 bases and the J segment 3 bases; nucleotides outside the gene matches: 3. The CDR3 contains 14 residues. Germline loops: CDR1 SNHLY, CDR2 FYNNEI. The CDR3 loop reads CASSGQGFNQPQHF. The covered CDR3 bases are TGTGCCAGCAGTGGACAGGGATTCAATCAGCCC.

On this clone itself: The read ends 3 residues early relative to the CDR3; the germline J gene fills the gap. The gene calls are TRBV19 and TRBJ2-6; 10 nucleotides agree with TRBD1. This CDR3 has 18 residues. Unmatched junction bases numbered 7, after V lost 3 bases and J lost 2 bases. Germline CDR1 and CDR2: LNHDA and SQIVND (reference sequence). The CDR3 bases that were read are TGTGCCAGTAGTATTCGTGGGGACAGGGGCGCTGGGGCCAACGTC. The encoded protein is CASSIRGDRGAGANV. The whole CDR3 sequence reads CASSIRGDRGAGANVLTF.

Of note for this clone: The read finishes 3 residues shy of the CDR3 end, and the germline J gene is used to complete it. The chain joins TRBV11-3 to TRBJ2-1, with TRBD1 identical over 7 bases. The CDR3 contains 15 residues. V gave up 5 bases and J gave up 5 bases; unmatched junction bases: 9. Germline loops: CDR1 SGHNT, CDR2 YENEEA. The part of the CDR3 DNA that was read is TGTGCCAGCAGCGCGCGACAGGGTTTTAACAATGAG. The encoded protein is CASSARQGFNNE. The complete CDR3 sequence is CASSARQGFNNEQFF. The full variable domain, with the rest looked up from reference TRBV11-3 and TRBJ2-1, is EAGVVQSPRYKIIEKKQPVAFWCNPISGHNTLYWYLQNLGQGPELLIRYENEEAVDDSQLPKDRFSAERLKGVDSTLKIQPAELGDSAVYLCASSARQGFNNEQFFGPGTRLTVL.

Details on this clone: The read ends 3 residues before the CDR3 terminus; that terminus is restored from the germline J gene. The chain carries TRBV30 and TRBJ2-6; weak D call: TRBD1 (5 bases). The V end lost 0 bases, the J end lost 4 bases, and 13 bases lay between the germline ends. The CDR3 totals 16 residues. CDR1 is GTSNPN and CDR2 is SVGIG in the germline V gene (reference sequence). The covered CDR3 bases are TGTGCCTGGAGTGTACCCAGGGTTTCCGGGGCCAACGTC. This translates into CAWSVPRVSGANV. The full CDR3 is CAWSVPRVSGANVLTF. The full variable domain, in which reference TRBV30 and TRBJ2-6 provide the parts outside the CDR3, is SQTIHQWPATLVQPVGSPLSLECTVEGTSNPNLYWYRQAAGRGLQLLFYSVGIGQISSEVPQNLSASRPQDRQFILSSKKLLLSDSGFYLCAWSVPRVSGANVLTFGAGSRLTVL.

As for this clone: The read ends 3 residues early relative to the CDR3; the germline J gene fills the gap. The V gene is TRBV4-1, the J gene TRBJ1-5, with 8 bases that match TRBD1. The CDR3 sequence is 16 residues long. The V gene end was trimmed by 3 bases and the J gene end by 1 base; junction bases not matched to a gene: 5. Germline CDR1 reads MGHRA; CDR2 reads YSYEKL. CDR3 residues: CASSHGQGLSNQPQHF. CDR3 bases read: TGCGCCAGCAGCCATGGACAGGGCCTAAGCAATCAGCCC.

Remarks on this clone: The CDR3 end falls 3 residues outside the read, so it is completed with the germline J gene. V is TRBV20-1 and J is TRBJ1-1; TRBD1 aligns across 8 bases. Trimming took 5 bases from V and 4 from J; bases not matched to a gene: 12. This CDR3 contains 15 residues. From germline, CDR1 is DFQATT and CDR2 SNEGSKA (reference sequence). The CDR3 sequence: CSAAGGPTTGTEAFF. CDR3 bases read: TGCAGTGCTGCAGGGGGCCCAACGACGGGCACTGAA.

About this clone itself: The read falls 3 residues short of the CDR3 end, and the missing part is taken from the germline J gene. J is TRBJ2-5 and V is TRBV24-1, with a weak D call TRBD2 (6 bases). There are 13 residues in the CDR3. The germline CDR1 and CDR2 sequences are KGHDR and SFDVKD. Between the trimmed V and J ends, which lost 0 bases and 5 bases, there was a span of 6 bases. Incomplete CDR3 DNA: TGTGCCACCAGTGATTTGGGGGGGGAGACC. Its translation is CATSDLGGET. From start to end, the CDR3 is CATSDLGGETQYF.

Comments on this clone: The CDR3 end lies 3 residues beyond the end of the read and is filled in from the germline J gene. V is TRBV5-1 and J is TRBJ1-1, with a possible D match to TRBD1 (6 bases). The CDR3 extends over 15 amino acids. The V end lost 0 bases, the J end lost 3 bases, and 12 bases lay between the germline ends. Germline CDR1 SGHRS, CDR2 YFSETQ. CDR3 sequence: CASSLGSGDHTEAFF. CDR3 bases read: TGCGCCAGCAGCTTGGGTTCAGGGGATCACACTGAA.

As for this clone: Coverage ceases 3 residues before the CDR3 finishes, and the germline J gene fills in the end. V usage is TRBV18 and J usage is TRBJ1-1; D possibly corresponds to TRBD1 (6 bases). Trimming removed 1 base from V and 5 bases from J, with 11 bases in between. Germline assignment: CDR1 KGHSH and CDR2 LQKENI. The CDR3 has 14 residues. Incomplete CDR3 DNA: TGTGCCAGCTCACCACAAGACAGGTATACTGAA. Protein product: CASSPQDRYTE. The whole CDR3 protein reads CASSPQDRYTEAFF.

Comments on this clone: The read ends 3 residues shy of where the CDR3 ends; the end is completed using the germline J gene. This chain joins TRBV2 and TRBJ1-1; 9 nucleotides agree with TRBD1. Looked up from germline, CDR1 is SNHLY and CDR2 is FYNNEI. This CDR3 spans 12 amino acids. CDR3 bases read: TGTGCCAGCAGCACAGGGGGCCCCCAA. Its protein product is CASSTGGPQ. The complete CDR3 reads CASSTGGPQAFF.